This T cell receptor beta chain emerged from a study of blood T cell repertoires in COVID-19. The V end was cut by 7 bases, the J end by 2 bases, with 15 bases between. In germline, CDR1 is MDHEN, CDR2 SYDVKM. The CDR3 length is 15 residues. Sequencing used immunoSEQ multiplex PCR; TCRdb keeps in-frame clones, though not all of them. Of roughly 100,000 clones listed, roughly four fifths were seen once; the top ten hold approximately 3.6%. The receptor comes from a woman older than 75 with active or convalescent COVID-19. The specimen sequenced was peripheral blood. The chain uses TRBV28 and TRBJ2-1; no definite D call. This CDR3 reads CASITTSGPYNEQFF. CDR3 DNA sequence: TGTGCCAGCATAACCACCAGTGGGCCCTACAATGAGCAGTTCTTC. The whole variable domain, remainder taken from reference TRBV28 and TRBJ2-1, is DVKVTQSSRYLVKRTGEKVFLECVQDMDHENMFWYRQDPGLGLRLIYFSYDVKMKEKGDIPEGYSVSREKKERFSLILESASTNQTSMYLCASITTSGPYNEQFFGPGTRLTVL.